Presented here are 16 T cell receptor beta chains from one specimen sequenced in a study of blood T cells in healthy people across ages. Alongside a J-beta primer mix, a sample-barcoded 5' primer served in a second PCR lasting about 7 to 12 cycles. One entry per CDR3 protein results from TCRdb running MiXCR on the 5' RACE reads. The sample includes fewer than 800,000 distinct CDR3 sequences, about a third of them seen just once. The sequencing input was blood. The source is a woman at least 80 years old in good health.

This clonotype was seen a few times. This chain connects TRBV5-1 to TRBJ2-7; D possibly matches TRBD1 or TRBD2 (6 bases each). There are 16 residues in the CDR3. CDR1 SGHRS and CDR2 YFSETQ come from the germline V gene. Deletions cut 0 bases from V and 4 bases from J, with 17 bases between. The CDR3 coding sequence is TGCGCCAGCAGCTTGGGGGGGGCCAGCCAAAGTTACGAGCAGTACTTC. Amino acids: CASSLGGASQSYEQYF.

This clonotype was found many times. This chain joins TRBV20-1 and TRBJ1-1, with a tentative D call TRBD1 (5 bases). The CDR3 totals 17 residues. V gave up 0 bases and J gave up 7 bases, with 24 bases separating them. Germline lookup yields CDR1 DFQATT and CDR2 SNEGSKA (reference sequence). CDR3 residues: CSARELLGTARSGEAFF. Written as DNA, the CDR3 is TGCAGTGCTAGAGAACTACTAGGGACCGCCCGTTCGGGTGAAGCTTTCTTT.

The sample holds many counts of this clonotype. The V gene is TRBV7-2, the J gene TRBJ2-1; 10 bases are a match to TRBD1. The V and J ends lost 5 bases and 7 bases, in that order; junction bases with no gene match: 8. Germline assignment: CDR1 SGHTA and CDR2 FQGNSA. This CDR3 has 15 amino acids. CDR3 region: CASSQGQGVVNEQFF. CDR3 coding DNA: TGTGCCAGCAGCCAAGGACAGGGGGTAGTGAATGAGCAGTTCTTC.

Remarks on this clonotype: A single base separates this from a much larger clone, so it may be a read error. V and J are TRBV30 and TRBJ2-5, with 8 bases that match TRBD2. This CDR3 region has 13 residues. Germline CDR1 reads GTSNPN; CDR2 reads SVGIG (reference sequence). CDR3: CVWNWRGEETQYF. CDR3 DNA: TGTGTCTGGAACTGGCGGGGGGAAGAGACCCAGTACTTC.

This clonotype showed up just a few times. The chain is built from TRBV2 and TRBJ1-1; 7 bases match TRBD1. Losses at the gene ends were 9 bases for V and 0 bases for J; bases not matched to a gene: 4. In germline, CDR1 is SNHLY, CDR2 FYNNEI. The CDR3 sequence is 13 residues long. The CDR3 nucleotides read TGTGCCAGTGCCAGGGGGATGAACACTGAAGCTTTCTTT. Protein: CASARGMNTEAFF.

This clonotype showed up many times. V is TRBV20-1 and J is TRBJ2-1; possible D gene TRBD1, 6 bases. Germline values: CDR1 DFQATT, CDR2 SNEGSKA (reference sequence). The CDR3 length is 12 residues. Trimming shortened V by 4 bases and J by 8 bases, and 12 bases separated the two germline ends. CDR3 loop: CSAKTGWDEQFF. The DNA of the CDR3 is TGCAGTGCTAAAACAGGGTGGGATGAGCAGTTCTTC.

The chain recombines TRBV27 with TRBJ2-1, with D hard to call. V was pared by 5 bases and J by 3 bases, with 11 bases between. Germline CDR1 MNHEY, CDR2 SMNVEV (reference sequence). The CDR3 is 14 residues long. CDR3 bases: TGTGCCAGCAGTCGCGAGAGAGTCTACAATGAGCAGTTCTTC. Its protein product is CASSRERVYNEQFF.

Only a few counts were recorded for this clonotype. V gene TRBV18 combines with J gene TRBJ1-1; 7 bases line up with TRBD1. V shed 5 bases and J 3 bases; nucleotides not matched to a gene: 3. Germline assignment: CDR1 KGHSH and CDR2 LQKENI. The CDR3 spans 13 residues. The CDR3 nucleotides read TGTGCCAGCTCAGAAACAGGGGACACTGAAGCTTTCTTT. Translation gives CASSETGDTEAFF.

This clonotype was detected many times. The rearrangement links TRBV7-2 to TRBJ2-3, with D perhaps TRBD2 (5 bases). CDR1 is SGHTA, CDR2 FQGNSA, per germline. Trimming removed 8 bases from V and 3 bases from J, with 15 bases in between. This CDR3 region has 14 residues. The CDR3 coding sequence is TGTGCCAGCGGTCGCGGGCGAGGAACAGATACGCAGTATTTT. This sequence encodes CASGRGRGTDTQYF.

This clonotype has ten or more counts. This rearrangement joins TRBV28 to TRBJ1-1; possibly TRBD1 for D (6 bases). The CDR3 loop spans 15 amino acids. Germline V CDR1 and CDR2: MDHEN, SYDVKM. Trimming left V 6 bases short and J 6 bases short, with 20 bases between. CDR3 nucleotides: TGTGCCAGCAGAAAACCGGGACTTTCAGGGGCTGAAGCTTTCTTT. This sequence encodes CASRKPGLSGAEAFF.

This clonotype came up many times. The chain uses TRBV20-1 and TRBJ2-1; D is unresolved. Germline V CDR1 and CDR2: DFQATT, SNEGSKA (reference sequence). There are 12 residues in the CDR3. Trimming stripped 4 bases from V and 7 bases from J, with 11 bases between. This chain's CDR3 is CSAKQLRNEQFF. The CDR3 region has the DNA TGCAGTGCTAAACAGTTAAGGAATGAGCAGTTCTTC.

This clonotype showed up just a few times. The chain joins TRBV20-1 to TRBJ1-4; no clear D gene. Germline V gene sequence: CDR1 DFQATT, CDR2 SNEGSKA (reference sequence). CDR3 length: 11 amino acids. V lost 3 bases to trimming and J lost 6 bases, with 5 bases between them. For the CDR3, the DNA is TGCAGTGCTAGGTGGGATGAAAAACTGTTTTTT. It encodes CSARWDEKLFF.

This clonotype has just a few counts. V gene TRBV20-1 combines with J gene TRBJ2-1, with TRBD2 matching over 11 bases. Trimming took 5 bases from V and 0 from J; bases not matched to a gene: 3. Germline CDR1 and CDR2: DFQATT and SNEGSKA (reference sequence). This CDR3 contains 15 residues. CDR3 nucleotides: TGCAGTGCTCGGCTAGCGGGAGGCTCCTACAATGAGCAGTTCTTC. It translates to CSARLAGGSYNEQFF.

The chain combines TRBV12-3 or TRBV12-4 with TRBJ1-2; TRBD1 is a possible D gene (5 bases). With 2 bases removed from V and 6 bases from J, the gap between germline ends came to 10 bases. The CDR3 runs 13 residues. Here the CDR3 DNA reads TGTGCCAGCAGTTTAACAGGCCACAATGGCTACACCTTC. Protein sequence: CASSLTGHNGYTF.

This clonotype was seen just once. V usage is TRBV28 and J usage is TRBJ2-7, with a weak D call TRBD2 (6 bases). The last part of the DNA fits TRBJ2-5 better; the J call may be wrong. The CDR3 runs 14 residues. Germline CDR1 is MDHEN and CDR2 is SYDVKM. CDR3 DNA: TGTGCCAGCGGCCCCTCTAGCGTCCAGGGGACCCAGTACTTC. Amino acid sequence: CASGPSSVQGTQYF.

This clonotype was counted ten times or more. V gene TRBV7-9 combines with J gene TRBJ1-6; perhaps TRBD1 as D (6 bases). The germline V gene has CDR1 SEHNR and CDR2 FQNEAQ (reference sequence). The V end lost 4 bases, the J end lost 8 bases, and 9 bases lay between the germline ends. CDR3 size: 13 residues. CDR3 region: CASSSWTDSPLHF. CDR3 DNA: TGTGCCAGCAGCTCCTGGACAGATTCACCCCTCCACTTT.